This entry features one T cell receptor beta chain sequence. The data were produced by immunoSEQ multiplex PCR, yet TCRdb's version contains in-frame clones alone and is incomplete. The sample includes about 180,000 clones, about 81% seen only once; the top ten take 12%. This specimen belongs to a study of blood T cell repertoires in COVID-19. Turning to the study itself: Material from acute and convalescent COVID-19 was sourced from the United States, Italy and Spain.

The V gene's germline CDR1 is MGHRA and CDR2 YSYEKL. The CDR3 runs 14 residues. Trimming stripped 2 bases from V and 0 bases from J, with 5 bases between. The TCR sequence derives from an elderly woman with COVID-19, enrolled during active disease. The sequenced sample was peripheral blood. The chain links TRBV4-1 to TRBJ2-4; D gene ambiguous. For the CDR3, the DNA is TGCGCCAGCAGCCAACCAGGAGCCAAAAACATTCAGTACTTC. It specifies CASSQPGAKNIQYF.